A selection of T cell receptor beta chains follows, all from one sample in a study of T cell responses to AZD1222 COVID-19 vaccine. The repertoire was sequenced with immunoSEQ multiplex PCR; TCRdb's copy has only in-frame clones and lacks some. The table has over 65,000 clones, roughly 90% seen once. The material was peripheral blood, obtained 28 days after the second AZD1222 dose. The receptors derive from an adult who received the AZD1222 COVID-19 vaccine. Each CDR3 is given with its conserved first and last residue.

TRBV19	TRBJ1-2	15	CASSIQEGKYYGYTF
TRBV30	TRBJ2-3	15	CAWSPRQENTDTQYF
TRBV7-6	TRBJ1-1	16	CASSRSRTGGVTEAFF
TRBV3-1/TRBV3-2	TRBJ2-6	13	CASSQLGANVLTF
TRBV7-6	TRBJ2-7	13	CASSLNRAYEQYF
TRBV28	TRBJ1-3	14	CASITGGSGNTIYF
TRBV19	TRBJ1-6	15	CASSFRQSFNSPLHF
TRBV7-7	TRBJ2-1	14	CASSLGQGDNEQFF
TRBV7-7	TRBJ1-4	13	CASSPRGNEKLFF
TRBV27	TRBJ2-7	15	CASSLSAGTGYEQYF
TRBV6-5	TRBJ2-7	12	CASTLGQSEQYF
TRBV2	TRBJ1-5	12	CASRFSNQPQHF
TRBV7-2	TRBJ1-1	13	CASGGQLNTEAFF
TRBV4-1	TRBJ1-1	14	CASSHPPKGTEAFF
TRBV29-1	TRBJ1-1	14	CSVLGQGVNTEAFF
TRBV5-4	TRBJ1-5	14	CASSLRDSNQPQHF
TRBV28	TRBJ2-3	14	CASSFLSGTDTQYF
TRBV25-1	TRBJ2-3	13	CASRGAGPDTQYF
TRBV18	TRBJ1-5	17	CASSPAGTTQGNQPQHF
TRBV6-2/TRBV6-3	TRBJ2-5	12	CASSSGIGTQYF
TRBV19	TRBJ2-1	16	CASSPHLASGSGEQFF
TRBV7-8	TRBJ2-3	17	CASSSFSGRALTDTQYF
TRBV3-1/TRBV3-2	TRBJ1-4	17	CASSQQHKGAANEKLFF
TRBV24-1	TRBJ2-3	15	CATSDLDRGTDTQYF
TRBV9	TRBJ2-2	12	CASSVDTGELFF
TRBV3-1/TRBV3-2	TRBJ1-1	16	CASSLGQGAFGTEAFF
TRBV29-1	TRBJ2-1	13	CSVRLVSYNEQFF
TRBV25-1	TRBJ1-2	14	CASSDPDSLYGYTF
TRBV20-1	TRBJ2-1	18	CSASTRLAGGPAYNEQFF
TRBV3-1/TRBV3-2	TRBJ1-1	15	CASSHGGWVSTEAFF
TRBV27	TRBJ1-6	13	CASSPGWNSPLHF
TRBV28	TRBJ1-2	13	CASSLWGADGYTF
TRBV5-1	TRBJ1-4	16	CASSLDGDRGSEKLFF
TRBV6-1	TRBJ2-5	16	CASSEGERPEVETQYF
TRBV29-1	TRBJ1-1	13	CSVAVSLYTEAFF
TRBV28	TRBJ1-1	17	CASILGGFETPNTEAFF
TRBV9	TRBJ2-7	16	CASSAFGLAGSYEQYF
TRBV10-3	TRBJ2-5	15	CAISGGQGFVETQYF
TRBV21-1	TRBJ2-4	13	CATDRGLVGIQYF
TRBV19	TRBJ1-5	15	CASIPSRGSNQPQHF
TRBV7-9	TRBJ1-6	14	CASSLGEGGSPLHF
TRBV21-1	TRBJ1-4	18	CASGVPGQGLGTNEKLFF